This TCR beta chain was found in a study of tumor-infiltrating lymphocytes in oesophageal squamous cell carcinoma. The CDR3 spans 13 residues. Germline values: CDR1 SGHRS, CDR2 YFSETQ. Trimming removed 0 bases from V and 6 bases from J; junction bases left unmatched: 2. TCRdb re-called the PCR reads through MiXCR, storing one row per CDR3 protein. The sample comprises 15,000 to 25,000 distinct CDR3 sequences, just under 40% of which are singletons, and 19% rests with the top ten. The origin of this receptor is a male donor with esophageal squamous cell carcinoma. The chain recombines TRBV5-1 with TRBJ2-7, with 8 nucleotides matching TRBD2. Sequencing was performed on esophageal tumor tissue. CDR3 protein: CASSLGRGAEQYF. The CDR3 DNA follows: TGCGCCAGCAGCTTGGGGCGGGGGGCCGAGCAGTACTTC.